A single sample gave rise to the 13 T cell receptor beta chains below, sequenced in a study of OX40 agonist ivuxolimab in advanced cancers. The assay was immunoSEQ multiplex PCR, and TCRdb's table has in-frame clones only and misses some. Of more than 50,000 clones in the sample, around 86% were seen once. Sequencing used CD4+ or CD8+ T cells sorted from blood, obtained in a trial of the OX40 agonist ivuxolimab. These receptors came from an adult with an advanced solid tumor such as melanoma, head and neck, liver or kidney cancer.

The rearrangement joins TRBV6-5 to TRBJ1-2, with D unresolved. Looked up from germline, CDR1 is MNHEY and CDR2 is SVGAGI. The CDR3 runs 15 residues. V gave up 2 bases and J gave up 8 bases, with 18 bases separating them. The CDR3 DNA is TGTGCCAGCAGTTACGGGGAGGGCTGGGATGTGGGCTACACCTTC. This codes for CASSYGEGWDVGYTF.

The chain has TRBV11-2 and TRBJ2-3, with a tentative D call TRBD1 (6 bases). The V and J ends lost 5 bases and 8 bases respectively, with 17 bases between them. The CDR3 sequence is 14 residues long. The V gene's germline CDR1 is SGHAT and CDR2 FQNNGV. CDR3 sequence (DNA): TGTGCCAGCAGCGCCCCTGTACTAGGGGGTACGCAGTATTTT. Amino acids: CASSAPVLGGTQYF.

The rearrangement links TRBV7-8 to TRBJ1-4; weak D call: TRBD1 (5 bases). The CDR3 is 15 residues long. Germline assignment: CDR1 SGHVS and CDR2 FQNEAQ. Trimming took off 4 bases at V and 10 bases at J, with 19 bases between the two ends. CDR3 residues: CASSSPHLSGGKLFF. In DNA, the CDR3 is TGTGCCAGCAGCTCTCCCCATTTGTCGGGGGGAAAACTGTTTTTT.

This sequence joins TRBV9 and TRBJ2-4; 11 bases match TRBD2. This CDR3 has 12 residues. V dropped 7 bases and J dropped 15; count of bases not matched to a gene: 9. Germline V gene lookup returns CDR1 SGDLS and CDR2 YYNGEE. The CDR3 reads CASGPSGGPGYF. As DNA, the CDR3 is TGTGCCAGCGGGCCTAGCGGGGGGCCGGGGTACTTC.

This chain links TRBV6-6 with TRBJ2-7; no clear D gene. There are 12 residues in the CDR3. Germline V gene data show CDR1 as MNHNY and CDR2 as SVGAGI (reference sequence). The V end lost 3 bases, the J end lost 5 bases, and 8 bases lay between the germline ends. CDR3 nucleotide sequence: TGTGCCAGCAGTTATTGGGGAAACGAGCAGTACTTC. Its protein product is CASSYWGNEQYF.

The genes are TRBV7-3 and TRBJ2-2, with a tentative D call TRBD2 (6 bases). The CDR3 is 15 amino acids. V was pared by 8 bases and J by 4 bases, with 17 bases between. Germline lookup yields CDR1 SGHTA and CDR2 FQGTGA. This CDR3 reads CASGGEDVPTGELFF. The CDR3 DNA is TGTGCCAGCGGAGGGGAGGACGTTCCCACCGGGGAGCTGTTTTTT.

This chain links TRBV4-3 with TRBJ1-1; the D gene is possibly TRBD1 (5 bases). V lost 0 bases and J 10 bases, leaving 12 bases between the germline ends. The length of the CDR3 is 13 residues. Germline loops: CDR1 LGHNA, CDR2 YSLEER. This chain's CDR3 is CASSQDRGVGAFF. Written as DNA, the CDR3 is TGCGCCAGCAGCCAAGATCGAGGGGTTGGAGCTTTCTTT.

Comment on this clone: Other DNA sequences in the same sample also yield this CDR3. CDR3 nucleotide sequence: TGTGCCAGCAGTTCCGGGGTCTACGAGCAGTACTTC. This encodes CASSSGVYEQYF. The J gene is TRBJ2-7, the V gene TRBV6-6, with D possibly TRBD2 on 5 matching bases. CDR1 and CDR2 from the germline V gene are MNHNY and SVGAGI (reference sequence). CDR3 length equals 12 residues. Deletions cut 4 bases from V and 3 bases from J, with 7 bases between.

J is TRBJ1-2 and V is TRBV5-6; D not resolved. Trimming stripped 5 bases from V and 5 bases from J, with 13 bases between. Looked up from germline, CDR1 is SGHDT and CDR2 is YYEEEE. CDR3 length: 13 amino acids. Here the CDR3 reads CASSYQTVYGYTF. In DNA, the CDR3 is TGTGCCAGCAGTTATCAGACCGTTTATGGCTACACCTTC.

DNA for the CDR3: TGTGCCAGCAGGGAGACAGGGTCATCGTATTCAGCTTTCTTT. Translated: CASRETGSSYSAFF. The gene calls are TRBV7-9 and TRBJ1-1; 7 bases map to TRBD1. Germline V gene sequence: CDR1 SEHNR, CDR2 FQNEAQ (reference sequence). CDR3 size: 14 residues. The V segment lost 6 bases and the J segment 10 bases; nucleotides outside the gene matches: 14.

V is TRBV10-1 and J is TRBJ2-3, with 8 bases aligning to TRBD1. The CDR3 length is 16 residues. Germline V gene sequence: CDR1 WNHNN, CDR2 SYGVQD (reference sequence). Trimming cost V 1 base and J 3 bases; bases outside gene matches: 6. In nucleotides, the CDR3 is TGCGCCAGCAGTGAGTTGGCCAGGGGGCAAACAGATACGCAGTATTTT. Amino acid sequence: CASSELARGQTDTQYF.

The gene calls are TRBV7-9 and TRBJ1-1; 10 positions match TRBD1. Per germline, CDR1 SEHNR and CDR2 FQNEAQ (reference sequence). V was pared by 1 base and J by 1 base, with 9 bases of the junction left unmatched. The CDR3 runs 18 residues. The CDR3 is CASSLVPGTGVRNTEAFF. CDR3 nucleotide sequence: TGTGCCAGCAGCTTAGTGCCCGGGACAGGGGTGCGGAACACTGAAGCTTTCTTT.

V gene TRBV7-6 combines with J gene TRBJ2-1; D is tentatively TRBD1 or TRBD2 (5 bases each). Germline V CDR1 and CDR2: SGHVS, FNYEAQ. This CDR3 has 15 residues. V was pared by 0 bases and J by 8 bases, with 14 bases between. The CDR3 DNA reads as TGTGCCAGCAGCTTAGCACAGTGGGGGTTGCATGAGCAGTTCTTC. Protein product: CASSLAQWGLHEQFF.